This T cell receptor (beta chain) is from a study of T cells in Graves' hyperthyroidism and ophthalmopathy. Points from the study as a whole: Prediction of ophthalmopathy progression came a median around 6.5 months pre-onset.

RNA transcripts served as the template for amplifying TCR beta CDR3 regions. TCR CDR3 regions were first amplified by RT-PCR with HTBI primers. MiXCR, run by TCRdb on the multiplex PCR reads, gives a single entry per CDR3 protein. The sample has around 600,000 distinct CDR3 sequences; 14% are singletons. This clonotype was seen repeatedly, ten times or more. Its specificity is unknown. This CDR3 has 16 amino acids. The junction had 10 bases not matched to a gene; V was cut back by 5 bases and J by 2 bases. The germline CDR1 and CDR2 sequences are SQVTM and ANQGSEA. V and J are TRBV29-1 and TRBJ2-5; 11 bases map to TRBD2. Sequenced sample: blood. The clonotype comes from a woman younger than 35 with Graves' ophthalmopathy. DNA of the CDR3: TGCAGCGTTACCCCACTAGCGGGAGTGGGGCAAGAGACCCAGTACTTC. Its translation is CSVTPLAGVGQETQYF.